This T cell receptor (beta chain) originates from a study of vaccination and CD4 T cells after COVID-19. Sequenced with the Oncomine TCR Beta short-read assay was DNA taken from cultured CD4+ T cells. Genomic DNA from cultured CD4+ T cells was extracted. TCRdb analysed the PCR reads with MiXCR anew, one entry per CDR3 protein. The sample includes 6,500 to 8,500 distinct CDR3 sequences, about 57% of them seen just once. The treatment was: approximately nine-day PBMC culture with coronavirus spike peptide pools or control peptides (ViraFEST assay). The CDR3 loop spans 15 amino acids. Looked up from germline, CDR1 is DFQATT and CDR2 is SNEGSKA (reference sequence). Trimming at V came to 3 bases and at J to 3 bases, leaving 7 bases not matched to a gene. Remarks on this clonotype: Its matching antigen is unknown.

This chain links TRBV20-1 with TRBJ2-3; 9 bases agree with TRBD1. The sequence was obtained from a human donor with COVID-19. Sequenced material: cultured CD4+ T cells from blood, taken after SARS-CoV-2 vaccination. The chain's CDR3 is CSARDRGGMTDTQYF. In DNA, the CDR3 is TGCAGTGCTAGGGACAGGGGAGGGATGACAGATACGCAGTATTTT.